This T cell receptor beta chain comes out of a study of T-cell memory formation after mild COVID-19. Study in general: TCR clusters largely stayed donor specific.

The germline V gene encodes CDR1 ENHRY and CDR2 SYGVKD. J was trimmed by 4 bases and V by 0 bases; bases with no gene match: 3. This CDR3 comprises 15 residues. TCRdb redid the calling of the 5' RACE reads with MiXCR, one entry per CDR3 protein. Among about 100,000 distinct CDR3 sequences listed, about an eighth were seen once. The chain uses TRBV10-3 and TRBJ1-1, with TRBD1 matching over 9 bases. Sequencing was done on a sample of PBMCs or a T cell subset sorted from them (not recorded which). This sequence originates from a man younger than 30 who had mild COVID-19 (a few samples of this study predate the infection). Cell type and time point are not known. In DNA form, the CDR3 reads TGTGCCATCAGTGAGTCTGGGACAGGGATCACTGAAGCTTTCTTT. The encoded protein is CAISESGTGITEAFF.